These 21 T cell receptor beta chains share one sample of origin, sequenced in a study of shared clonotypes between healthy human individuals. Method: immunoSEQ multiplex PCR; TCRdb's copy keeps in-frame clones and lacks some. The sample has over a million clones; 95% to 99% are singletons. Source material: naive CD4+ T cells sorted from blood. As for subset: CD45RA+ positively selected. Receptors were obtained from a man under 40 in good health.

CDR3 residues: CASSIVAGSSYEQYF. CDR3 sequence (DNA): TGTGCCAGTAGTATTGTAGCGGGTAGCTCCTACGAGCAGTACTTC. This chain joins TRBV19 and TRBJ2-7; TRBD2 matches at 7 bases. From germline, CDR1 is LNHDA and CDR2 SQIVND (reference sequence). The CDR3 is 15 amino acids. After removal of 3 bases from V and 0 bases from J, the junction contained 5 bases not matched to a gene. Together with reference TRBV19 and TRBJ2-7, the CDR3 gives the full variable domain: DGGITQSPKYLFRKEGQNVTLSCEQNLNHDAMYWYRQDPGQGLRLIYYSQIVNDFQKGDIAEGYSVSREKKESFPLTVTSAQKNPTAFYLCASSIVAGSSYEQYFGPGTRLTVT.

This chain links TRBV19 with TRBJ2-5; D perhaps matches TRBD2 (5 bases). The V end lost 3 bases, the J end lost 5 bases, and 16 bases lay between the germline ends. This CDR3 comprises 15 residues. Germline V gene lookup returns CDR1 LNHDA and CDR2 SQIVND (reference sequence). The CDR3 is CASSMSGVRAETQYF. CDR3 DNA sequence: TGTGCCAGTAGTATGTCCGGGGTACGCGCGGAGACCCAGTACTTC.

The chain joins TRBV28 to TRBJ2-1; D might be TRBD1 (5 bases). CDR1 and CDR2 from the germline V gene are MDHEN and SYDVKM. Trimming shortened V by 5 bases and J by 7 bases, and 21 bases separated the two germline ends. The CDR3 runs 16 residues. The chain's CDR3 is CASSAPIGVSMNEQFF. DNA for the CDR3: TGTGCCAGCAGTGCCCCAATAGGGGTCTCAATGAATGAGCAGTTCTTC.

The chain carries TRBV4-3 and TRBJ2-6; the match to TRBD2 covers 16 bases. V was pared by 4 bases and J by 3 bases, with 9 bases of the junction left unmatched. The CDR3 loop spans 20 amino acids. Germline V CDR1 and CDR2: LGHNA, YSLEER. The CDR3: CASSPGLAGGPWYGANVLTF. The CDR3 DNA is TGCGCCAGCAGCCCGGGACTAGCGGGAGGGCCCTGGTATGGGGCCAACGTCCTGACTTTC.

V gene TRBV5-5 combines with J gene TRBJ1-5, with 7 bases aligning to TRBD1. CDR3 size: 19 residues. Germline V gene data show CDR1 as SGHKS and CDR2 as YYEKEE (reference sequence). The junction had 19 bases not matched to a gene; V was cut back by 4 bases and J by 3 bases. The CDR3 region is CASSRHLQGREEVNQPQHF. In DNA form, the CDR3 reads TGTGCCAGCAGCCGCCACTTACAGGGGAGGGAGGAGGTCAATCAGCCCCAGCATTTT.

The rearrangement uses TRBV7-2 and TRBJ1-2; D possibly corresponds to TRBD1 (5 bases). Trimming took off 0 bases at V and 5 bases at J, with 13 bases between the two ends. The length of the CDR3 is 15 residues. Germline lookup yields CDR1 SGHTA and CDR2 FQGNSA. This CDR3 is CASSLARGGSYGYTF. The CDR3 nucleotides read TGTGCCAGCAGCTTAGCGCGCGGGGGTTCGTATGGCTACACCTTC. Drawing the rest from reference TRBV7-2 and TRBJ1-2, the complete variable domain is GAGVSQSPSNKVTEKGKDVELRCDPISGHTALYWYRQSLGQGLEFLIYFQGNSAPDKSGLPSDRFSAERTGGSVSTLTIQRTQQEDSAVYLCASSLARGGSYGYTFGSGTRLTVV.

This chain joins TRBV5-1 and TRBJ2-1; 14 nucleotides align to TRBD2. This CDR3 region has 17 residues. Germline assignment: CDR1 SGHRS and CDR2 YFSETQ. Losses at the gene ends were 4 bases for V and 4 bases for J; bases not matched to a gene: 7. For the CDR3, the DNA is TGCGCCAGCAGCGCGGGGACTAGCGGGAGAAAGTACAATGAGCAGTTCTTC. It is translated as CASSAGTSGRKYNEQFF.

On this clone: The identical CDR3 is also encoded by other nucleotide sequences in the sample. The chain uses TRBV5-1 and TRBJ2-5; D call uncertain. This CDR3 region has 12 residues. Germline V lookup: CDR1 SGHRS, CDR2 YFSETQ. V dropped 0 bases and J dropped 3 bases, with 3 bases sitting between them. The CDR3 DNA is TGCGCCAGCAGCTTGGGAAAAGAGACCCAGTACTTC. Its protein is CASSLGKETQYF.

The V and J genes are TRBV5-6 and TRBJ1-5; D possibly corresponds to TRBD1 (6 bases). V lost 4 bases, J lost 3 bases, and 11 bases lay in between. The CDR3 consists of 14 residues. Germline-derived CDR1 and CDR2 are SGHDT and YYEEEE. CDR3 nucleotide sequence: TGTGCCAGCAGCGCTGGACAGCCCAATCAGCCCCAGCATTTT. Its protein product is CASSAGQPNQPQHF.

V and J are TRBV7-8 and TRBJ1-5; D is ambiguous. Germline CDR1 reads SGHVS; CDR2 reads FQNEAQ. Trimming removed 3 bases at V and 1 base at J, with 7 bases between. The CDR3 contains 14 residues. The DNA of the CDR3 is TGTGCCAGCAGCTTCGCCGAGAGCAATCAGCCCCAGCATTTT. Its translation: CASSFAESNQPQHF.

With regard to this clone: An end of the junction does not agree with germline; a read error may underlie this. The chain employs TRBV7-7 and TRBJ2-7; D perhaps matches TRBD1 (5 bases). The CDR3 covers 14 residues. Germline CDR1 and CDR2: SSHAT and FNYEAQ (reference sequence). The CDR3 sequence: CASSSQPGSGEQYF. The CDR3 nucleotides read TGTGCTAGCAGCTCACAACCAGGGTCGGGCGAGCAGTACTTC.

Comment on this clone: At the DNA level, this CDR3 is encoded by other sequences in the same sample as well. The chain carries TRBV29-1 and TRBJ2-1, with 7 bases identical to TRBD1. Trimming cost V 6 bases and J 9 bases; bases outside gene matches: 5. The CDR3 has 11 amino acids. The V gene's germline CDR1 is SQVTM and CDR2 ANQGSEA. The CDR3 protein is CSVTGVGEQFF. Here the CDR3 DNA reads TGCAGCGTCACAGGGGTTGGTGAGCAGTTCTTC.

The rearrangement joins TRBV5-6 to TRBJ2-1; TRBD1 might be the D (6 bases). Germline V lookup: CDR1 SGHDT, CDR2 YYEEEE. The CDR3 sequence is 15 residues long. Trimming removed 0 bases from V and 4 bases from J, with 11 bases in between. This CDR3 is CASSLAPGQYNEQFF. CDR3 DNA: TGTGCCAGCAGCTTGGCCCCCGGACAGTACAATGAGCAGTTCTTC. The full variable domain, rest sourced from reference TRBV5-6 and TRBJ2-1, is DAGVTQSPTHLIKTRGQQVTLRCSPKSGHDTVSWYQQALGQGPQFIFQYYEEEERQRGNFPDRFSGHQFPNYSSELNVNALLLGDSALYLCASSLAPGQYNEQFFGPGTRLTVL.

The V call is TRBV5-1, the J call TRBJ2-7; TRBD2 agrees at 10 bases. CDR1 and CDR2 from the germline V gene are SGHRS and YFSETQ. The CDR3 extends over 15 amino acids. V gave up 4 bases and J gave up 4 bases; unmatched junction bases: 8. CDR3 amino acids: CASSALSGRGYEQYF. The CDR3 DNA is TGCGCCAGCAGCGCATTAAGCGGGAGGGGTTACGAGCAGTACTTC.

The rearrangement joins TRBV11-3 to TRBJ2-3; 7 bases agree with TRBD1. Trimming at V came to 5 bases and at J to 0 bases, leaving 2 bases not matched to a gene. Germline CDR1 and CDR2: SGHNT and YENEEA. CDR3 size: 14 residues. Here the CDR3 DNA reads TGTGCCAGCAGCCCGGGACAGAGCACAGATACGCAGTATTTT. This gives the protein CASSPGQSTDTQYF.

CDR3 bases: TGTGCCAGCAGACCCTCCGGGACAGCTCTTTATGGCTACACCTTC. Its translation is CASRPSGTALYGYTF. J is TRBJ1-2 and V is TRBV13; 7 nucleotides agree with TRBD1. Unmatched junction bases numbered 12, after V lost 6 bases and J lost 5 bases. This CDR3 is 15 amino acids long. Germline CDR1 and CDR2: PRHDT and FYEKMQ (reference sequence).

V is TRBV29-1 and J is TRBJ2-5, with TRBD2 identical over 7 bases. CDR3 length: 20 residues. From germline, CDR1 is SQVTM and CDR2 ANQGSEA. Losses at the gene ends were 7 bases for V and 2 bases for J; bases not matched to a gene: 28. CDR3 nucleotides: TGCAGCGCAGTTCCCAAAATATTTGGCGGGAGTCAGCTCCGACAAGAGACCCAGTACTTC. It specifies CSAVPKIFGGSQLRQETQYF.

The table lists this clone with a count of one. V gene TRBV6-5 combines with J gene TRBJ2-5; 8 positions match TRBD1. This CDR3 contains 14 residues. The J segment lost 2 bases and the V segment lost 6 bases, leaving 5 bases of the junction unmatched. Germline CDR1 MNHEY, CDR2 SVGAGI. The CDR3 bases are TGTGCCAGCAGACGACAGGGGCGGCAAGAGACCCAGTACTTC. It translates to CASRRQGRQETQYF.

This clone was seen only once. The rearrangement uses TRBV9 and TRBJ2-1; 12 bases align to TRBD1. The CDR3 runs to 17 residues. The ends lost 0 bases at V and 6 bases at J; junction bases unmatched: 7. Per germline, CDR1 SGDLS and CDR2 YYNGEE. CDR3 amino acids: CASSVATGTGGPNEQFF. The CDR3 DNA is TGTGCCAGCAGCGTAGCAACCGGGACAGGGGGCCCCAATGAGCAGTTCTTC. Supplemented by reference TRBV9 and TRBJ2-1, the full variable domain reads DSGVTQTPKHLITATGQRVTLRCSPRSGDLSVYWYQQSLDQGLQFLIQYYNGEERAKGNILERFSAQQFPDLHSELNLSSLELGDSALYFCASSVATGTGGPNEQFFGPGTRLTVL.

CDR3 sequence (DNA): TGTGCCAGCAGTTACGTCCTGTGGTCGAGCACAGATACGCAGTATTTT. Protein: CASSYVLWSSTDTQYF. The chain couples TRBV28 to TRBJ2-3; D is unclear. The CDR3 sequence is 16 residues long. Germline values: CDR1 MDHEN, CDR2 SYDVKM. The ends were cut back, 4 bases at V and 0 bases at J, with 14 bases in the middle.

The rearrangement uses TRBV7-3 and TRBJ2-1, with 9 bases identical to TRBD1. The junction had 5 bases not matched to a gene; V was cut back by 4 bases and J by 10 bases. Germline V gene lookup returns CDR1 SGHTA and CDR2 FQGTGA. This CDR3 has 13 residues. CDR3 in DNA: TGTGCCAGCAGCTCCTCGACAGGGGGAGAGCAGTTCTTC. Amino acids: CASSSSTGGEQFF. The full variable domain, in which reference TRBV7-3 and TRBJ2-1 provide the parts outside the CDR3, is GAGVSQTPSNKVTEKGKYVELRCDPISGHTALYWYRQSLGQGPEFLIYFQGTGAADDSGLPNDRFFAVRPEGSVSTLKIQRTERGDSAVYLCASSSSTGGEQFFGPGTRLTVL.